This T cell receptor (beta chain) was profiled in a study of breast tumors, draining lymph nodes, adjacent tissues. TCRdb independently ran MiXCR on the multiplex PCR reads; one entry per CDR3 protein. The sample lists some 200,000 distinct CDR3 sequences, approximately 31% occurring once. Study-wide points: Data fit most tumor T cells coming from lymph node, expanding in tumor. Compared with lymph nodes, tumors were less diverse; compared with nontumor tissue, more.

Samples came from axillary lymph nodes draining the breast cancer. A note on this clonotype: Its antigen is not identified.

Sequencing was performed on axillary lymph node tissue. The TCR sequence derives from a female donor with breast cancer. Some clones in this sample may be carry-over from other donors' samples.

The CDR3 spells CAASGRYEQYF. The DNA for the CDR3 is TGTGCTGCTAGCGGGCGCTACGAGCAGTACTTC. The rearrangement uses TRBV7-7 and TRBJ2-7, with 8 positions matching TRBD2. CDR1 and CDR2 (germline): SSHAT, FNYEAQ (reference sequence). CDR3 length: 11 residues.